These 21 T cell receptor beta chains share one sample of origin, sequenced in a study of cytomegalovirus exposure and HLA in healthy donors. Use of 60 Vbeta and 13 Jbeta primers characterized the PCR. TCRdb's table, derived via immunoSEQ multiplex PCR, lists solely in-frame clones and lacks some. Of 100,000 to 150,000 clones in the sample, about 80% were seen once. The sequenced material came from PBMCs. The origin of the receptors is a woman aged 50 to 60 in good health and CMV-seronegative.

CDR3 nucleotides: TGCAGTGCGGACAGGGGTGAAAAACTGTTTTTT. It is translated as CSADRGEKLFF. The chain recombines TRBV20-1 with TRBJ1-4; 9 bases match TRBD1. Germline CDR1 is DFQATT and CDR2 is SNEGSKA (reference sequence). The CDR3 consists of 11 residues. V shed 6 bases, J shed 7 bases, and the junction held 0 bases outside the gene matches.

The J gene is TRBJ2-5, the V gene TRBV19, with TRBD2 matching over 8 bases. The V gene end was trimmed by 5 bases and the J gene end by 0 bases; junction bases not matched to a gene: 8. CDR3 size: 16 residues. Germline V CDR1 and CDR2: LNHDA, SQIVND (reference sequence). CDR3: CASSPTSGRYQETQYF. In nucleotides, the CDR3 is TGTGCCAGTAGTCCAACTAGCGGAAGGTACCAAGAGACCCAGTACTTC. Filled out from reference TRBV19 and TRBJ2-5, the complete variable domain reads DGGITQSPKYLFRKEGQNVTLSCEQNLNHDAMYWYRQDPGQGLRLIYYSQIVNDFQKGDIAEGYSVSREKKESFPLTVTSAQKNPTAFYLCASSPTSGRYQETQYFGPGTRLLVL.

The chain is built from TRBV5-4 and TRBJ2-1; D gene unclear. Trimming left V 3 bases short and J 8 bases short, with 9 bases between. The CDR3 consists of 12 residues. The germline V gene encodes CDR1 SGHNT and CDR2 YYREEE (reference sequence). The CDR3 region has the DNA TGTGCCAGCAGCTGGGCGTTAGATGAGCAGTTCTTC. Its protein is CASSWALDEQFF.

The CDR3 region has the DNA TGTGCCAGCTCACCCCGACAGGGTAACACTGAAGCTTTCTTT. It encodes CASSPRQGNTEAFF. V is TRBV18 and J is TRBJ1-1; TRBD1 agrees at 7 bases. Germline loops: CDR1 KGHSH, CDR2 LQKENI. With 3 bases clipped from V and 2 bases from J, the junction kept 3 bases outside the gene matches. The CDR3 is 14 amino acids.

In this sample, this clone turned up a few times. The chain recombines TRBV19 with TRBJ1-1; 7 positions agree with TRBD1. The CDR3 consists of 14 residues. Trimming at V came to 2 bases and at J to 1 base, leaving 1 base not matched to a gene. Per germline, CDR1 LNHDA and CDR2 SQIVND (reference sequence). The chain's CDR3 is CASSIRTGNTEAFF. In nucleotides, the CDR3 is TGTGCCAGTAGTATACGGACAGGGAACACTGAAGCTTTCTTT.

This chain links TRBV6-5 with TRBJ1-2, with TRBD1 identical over 7 bases. This CDR3 contains 16 residues. The V and J ends lost 2 bases and 4 bases, in that order; junction bases with no gene match: 10. Germline values: CDR1 MNHEY, CDR2 SVGAGI. CDR3 in amino acids: CASSYSPRDSSYGYTF. The CDR3 DNA reads as TGTGCCAGCAGTTACAGCCCCCGGGACAGTTCCTATGGCTACACCTTC.

The V and J genes are TRBV30 and TRBJ1-4, with 9 bases matching TRBD1. Per germline, CDR1 GTSNPN and CDR2 SVGIG (reference sequence). The ends lost 6 bases at V and 7 bases at J; junction bases unmatched: 6. This CDR3 contains 13 residues. The CDR3 DNA follows: TGTGCCTGCTCCACAGGGGGCCGTGAAAAACTGTTTTTT. This translates into CACSTGGREKLFF. The full variable domain, rest sourced from reference TRBV30 and TRBJ1-4, is SQTIHQWPATLVQPVGSPLSLECTVEGTSNPNLYWYRQAAGRGLQLLFYSVGIGQISSEVPQNLSASRPQDRQFILSSKKLLLSDSGFYLCACSTGGREKLFFGSGTQLSVL.

The chain joins TRBV10-3 to TRBJ1-1, with 7 nucleotides matching TRBD1. V lost 4 bases, J lost 1 base, and 0 bases stayed unmatched. Germline V gives CDR1 ENHRY, CDR2 SYGVKD. The CDR3 extends over 13 amino acids. The CDR3 DNA sequence: TGTGCCATCAGTGGACAGGGGAACACTGAAGCTTTCTTT. It encodes CAISGQGNTEAFF.

The chain has TRBV2 and TRBJ2-5; 8 nucleotides line up with TRBD2. Germline CDR1 and CDR2: SNHLY and FYNNEI. The CDR3 runs 13 residues. The J segment lost 2 bases and the V segment lost 7 bases, leaving 3 bases of the junction unmatched. This chain's CDR3 is CASTGTRQETQYF. CDR3 coding DNA: TGTGCCAGCACCGGGACTAGACAAGAGACCCAGTACTTC.

The V call is TRBV7-6, the J call TRBJ2-3; no clear D gene. V lost 1 base, J lost 2 bases, and 7 bases lay in between. The CDR3 is made up of 14 amino acids. CDR1 and CDR2 from the germline V gene are SGHVS and FNYEAQ. CDR3 sequence reads: CASSLVGFTDTQYF. CDR3 bases: TGTGCCAGCAGCTTAGTGGGCTTCACAGATACGCAGTATTTT. Using reference TRBV7-6 and TRBJ2-3 for the parts outside the CDR3, the full variable domain is GAGVSQSPRYKVTKRGQDVALRCDPISGHVSLYWYRQALGQGPEFLTYFNYEAQQDKSGLPNDRFSAERPEGSISTLTIQRTEQRDSAMYRCASSLVGFTDTQYFGPGTRLTVL.

The chain recombines TRBV2 with TRBJ2-7, with a weak D call TRBD1 (5 bases). Germline V gene sequence: CDR1 SNHLY, CDR2 FYNNEI. This CDR3 has 13 amino acids. Trimming removed 4 bases at V and 0 bases at J, with 7 bases between. DNA for the CDR3: TGTGCCAGCAGTGGACAGAGCTCCTACGAGCAGTACTTC. Its protein product is CASSGQSSYEQYF.

This rearrangement joins TRBV19 to TRBJ1-5; a weak D match, TRBD1 (6 bases). The germline V gene has CDR1 LNHDA and CDR2 SQIVND (reference sequence). V lost 5 bases, J lost 3 bases, and 20 bases lay in between. The CDR3 runs to 17 residues. CDR3 DNA sequence: TGTGCCAGTAGTTTTAAACCCGGGACAAAAGTCAATCAGCCCCAGCATTTT. Protein: CASSFKPGTKVNQPQHF.

V and J are TRBV2 and TRBJ1-4, with D uncertain. Germline-derived CDR1 and CDR2 are SNHLY and FYNNEI. V gave up 4 bases and J gave up 3 bases, with 12 bases separating them. The CDR3 length is 15 residues. The CDR3 here is CASSANAFPNEKLFF. CDR3 nucleotides: TGTGCCAGCAGTGCTAACGCTTTTCCTAATGAAAAACTGTTTTTT. Looking up the rest from reference TRBV2 and TRBJ1-4 gives the full variable domain: EPEVTQTPSHQVTQMGQEVILRCVPISNHLYFYWYRQILGQKVEFLVSFYNNEISEKSEIFDDQFSVERPDGSNFTLKIRSTKLEDSAMYFCASSANAFPNEKLFFGSGTQLSVL.

The chain uses TRBV9 and TRBJ2-3; weak D call: TRBD2 (5 bases). The CDR3 is 15 residues long. Germline V gene sequence: CDR1 SGDLS, CDR2 YYNGEE. The V and J ends lost 2 bases and 0 bases respectively, with 10 bases between them. The CDR3 sequence is CASSVSSFSTDTQYF. CDR3 nucleotide sequence: TGTGCCAGCAGCGTCTCTAGCTTCAGCACAGATACGCAGTATTTT.

The V and J genes are TRBV25-1 and TRBJ2-1; D might be TRBD2 (5 bases). CDR1 is MGHDK, CDR2 SYGVNS, per germline. The CDR3 spans 16 residues. With 2 bases removed from V and 3 bases from J, the gap between germline ends came to 14 bases. This CDR3 reads CASSEVLSGSYNEQFF. DNA for the CDR3: TGTGCCAGCAGTGAAGTCCTTTCGGGGAGCTACAATGAGCAGTTCTTC.

This clone was picked up one time. This chain links TRBV28 with TRBJ1-1; TRBD1 matches at 7 bases. Germline CDR1 MDHEN, CDR2 SYDVKM. CDR3 length equals 18 residues. The V gene end was trimmed by 5 bases and the J gene end by 0 bases; junction bases not matched to a gene: 15. CDR3 in DNA: TGTGCCAGCAGTCCCTGGGTCCGCAGGGGGAAAGTGAACACTGAAGCTTTCTTT. It is translated as CASSPWVRRGKVNTEAFF.

The rearrangement links TRBV29-1 to TRBJ2-1; no definite D call. The V end lost 1 base, the J end lost 8 bases, and 9 bases lay between the germline ends. This CDR3 is 12 amino acids long. Per germline, CDR1 SQVTM and CDR2 ANQGSEA. The chain's CDR3 is CSVEVPPYEQFF. The DNA of the CDR3 is TGCAGCGTTGAAGTCCCTCCGTATGAGCAGTTCTTC.

V gene TRBV5-4 combines with J gene TRBJ2-5; 9 nucleotides line up with TRBD2. The CDR3 contains 13 residues. Germline V gene sequence: CDR1 SGHNT, CDR2 YYREEE (reference sequence). With V trimmed by 4 bases and J by 5 bases, 3 bases remained unmatched. CDR3 protein: CASSLGTSETQYF. For the CDR3, the DNA is TGTGCCAGCAGCCTAGGGACTAGCGAGACCCAGTACTTC.

As regards this clone: Different DNA sequences within this sample yield the same CDR3. The chain's CDR3 is CASSAGGNTEAFF. The CDR3 nucleotides read TGTGCCAGCAGCGCAGGGGGGAACACTGAAGCTTTCTTT. This chain connects TRBV9 to TRBJ1-1; 7 bases fit TRBD1. Germline V lookup: CDR1 SGDLS, CDR2 YYNGEE. V shed 3 bases, J shed 1 base, and the junction held 0 bases outside the gene matches. The CDR3 loop spans 13 amino acids.

The CDR3 loop reads CASSQEGGIQPQHF. DNA for the CDR3: TGTGCCAGCAGCCAAGAGGGGGGGATTCAGCCCCAGCATTTT. The chain links TRBV4-2 to TRBJ1-5; D perhaps matches TRBD1 (5 bases). Trimming left V 0 bases short and J 6 bases short, with 9 bases between. This CDR3 has 14 amino acids. CDR1 LGHNA and CDR2 YNFKEQ come from the germline V gene.

The V call is TRBV2, the J call TRBJ1-2; TRBD1 might be the D (5 bases). CDR3 length: 14 residues. The V gene's germline CDR1 is SNHLY and CDR2 FYNNEI. The V end lost 5 bases, the J end lost 7 bases, and 17 bases lay between the germline ends. Here the CDR3 reads CASSRGWVMSGYTF. CDR3 sequence (DNA): TGTGCCAGCAGTCGGGGGTGGGTCATGTCTGGCTACACCTTC.